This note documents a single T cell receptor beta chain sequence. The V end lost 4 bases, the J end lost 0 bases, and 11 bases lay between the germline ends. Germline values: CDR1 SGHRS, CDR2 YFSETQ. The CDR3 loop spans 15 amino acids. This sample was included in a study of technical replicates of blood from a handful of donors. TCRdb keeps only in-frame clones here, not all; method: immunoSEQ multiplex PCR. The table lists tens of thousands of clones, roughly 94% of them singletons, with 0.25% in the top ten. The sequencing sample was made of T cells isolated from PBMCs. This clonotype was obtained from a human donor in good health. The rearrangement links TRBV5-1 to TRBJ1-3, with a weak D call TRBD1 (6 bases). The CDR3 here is CASSPTGHSGNTIYF. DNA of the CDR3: TGCGCCAGCAGCCCGACAGGTCACTCTGGAAACACCATATATTTT.